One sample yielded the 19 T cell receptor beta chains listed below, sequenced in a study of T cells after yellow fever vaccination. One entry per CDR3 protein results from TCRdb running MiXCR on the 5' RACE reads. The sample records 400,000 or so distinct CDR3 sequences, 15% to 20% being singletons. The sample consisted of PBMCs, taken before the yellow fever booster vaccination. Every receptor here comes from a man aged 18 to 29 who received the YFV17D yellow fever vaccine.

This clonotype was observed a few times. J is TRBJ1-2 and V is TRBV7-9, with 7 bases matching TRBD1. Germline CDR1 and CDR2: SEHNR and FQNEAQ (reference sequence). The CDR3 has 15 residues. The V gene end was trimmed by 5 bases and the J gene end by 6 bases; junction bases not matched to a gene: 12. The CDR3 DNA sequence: TGTGCCAGCAGCCGACAGGGCGGGTGGGAAGATGGCTACACCTTC. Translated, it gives CASSRQGGWEDGYTF.

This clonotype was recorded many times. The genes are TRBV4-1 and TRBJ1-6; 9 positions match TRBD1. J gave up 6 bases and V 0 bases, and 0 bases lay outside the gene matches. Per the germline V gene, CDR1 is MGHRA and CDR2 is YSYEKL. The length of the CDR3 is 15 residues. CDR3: CASSQEGQGNSPLHF. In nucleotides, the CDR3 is TGCGCCAGCAGCCAAGAGGGACAGGGTAATTCACCCCTCCACTTT.

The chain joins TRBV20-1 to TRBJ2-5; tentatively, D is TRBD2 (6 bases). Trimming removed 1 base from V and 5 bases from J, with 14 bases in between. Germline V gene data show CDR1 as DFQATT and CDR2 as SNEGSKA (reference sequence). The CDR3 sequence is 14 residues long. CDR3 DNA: TGCAGTGCTAGAGCGGCGGGGACCACTGAGACCCAGTACTTC. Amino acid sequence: CSARAAGTTETQYF.

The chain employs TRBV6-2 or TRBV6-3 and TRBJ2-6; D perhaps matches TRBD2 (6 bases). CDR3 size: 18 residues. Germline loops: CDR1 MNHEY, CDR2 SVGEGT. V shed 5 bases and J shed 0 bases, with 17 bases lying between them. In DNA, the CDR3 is TGTGCCAGCAGTCTTGGCGGGGTCCCGTACTCTGGGGCCAACGTCCTGACTTTC. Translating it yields CASSLGGVPYSGANVLTF.

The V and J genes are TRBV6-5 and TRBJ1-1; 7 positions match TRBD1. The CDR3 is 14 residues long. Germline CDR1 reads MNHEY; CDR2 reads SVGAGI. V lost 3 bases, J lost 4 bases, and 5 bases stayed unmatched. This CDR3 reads CASSYKRGPTEAFF. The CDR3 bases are TGTGCCAGCAGTTATAAAAGGGGGCCCACTGAAGCTTTCTTT.

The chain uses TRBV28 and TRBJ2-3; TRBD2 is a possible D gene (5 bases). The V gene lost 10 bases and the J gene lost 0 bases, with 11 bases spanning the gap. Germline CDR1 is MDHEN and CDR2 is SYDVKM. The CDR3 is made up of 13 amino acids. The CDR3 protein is CAITDWSTDTQYF. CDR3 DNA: TGTGCCATTACGGACTGGAGCACAGATACGCAGTATTTT.

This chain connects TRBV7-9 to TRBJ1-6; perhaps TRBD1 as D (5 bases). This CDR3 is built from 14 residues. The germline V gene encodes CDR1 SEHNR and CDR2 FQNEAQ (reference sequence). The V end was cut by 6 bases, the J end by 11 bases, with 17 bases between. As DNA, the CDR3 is TGTGCCAGCAGTGCTAGGGACGGTCTCACACCCCTCCACTTT. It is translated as CASSARDGLTPLHF.

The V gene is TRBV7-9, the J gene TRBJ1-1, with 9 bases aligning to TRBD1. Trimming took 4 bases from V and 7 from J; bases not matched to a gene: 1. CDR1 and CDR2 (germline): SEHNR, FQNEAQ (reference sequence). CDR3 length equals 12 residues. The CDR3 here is CASSSTGGEAFF. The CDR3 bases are TGTGCCAGCAGCTCGACAGGGGGTGAAGCTTTCTTT.

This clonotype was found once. Written as DNA, the CDR3 is TGCGCCAGCAGCTTGATGGCAGACAATGAGCAGTTCTTC. Amino acid sequence: CASSLMADNEQFF. The J gene is TRBJ2-1, the V gene TRBV5-1; no firm D call. Looked up from germline, CDR1 is SGHRS and CDR2 is YFSETQ. This CDR3 has 13 amino acids. The ends were cut back, 1 base at V and 5 bases at J, with 7 bases in the middle. Full variable domain (rest looked up from reference TRBV5-1 and TRBJ2-1): KAGVTQTPRYLIKTRGQQVTLSCSPISGHRSVSWYQQTPGQGLQFLFEYFSETQRNKGNFPGRFSGRQFSNSRSEMNVSTLELGDSALYLCASSLMADNEQFFGPGTRLTVL.

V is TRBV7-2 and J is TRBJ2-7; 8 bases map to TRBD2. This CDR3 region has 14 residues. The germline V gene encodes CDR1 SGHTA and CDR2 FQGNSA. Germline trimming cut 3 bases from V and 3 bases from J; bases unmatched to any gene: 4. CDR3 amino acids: CASSLVAGYYEQYV. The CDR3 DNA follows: TGTGCCAGCAGCTTGGTAGCGGGGTACTACGAGCAGTACGTC.

The CDR3 bases are TGCGCCAGCAGCTGGACAGCCGGAGCGGAGACCCAGTACTTC. This codes for CASSWTAGAETQYF. The V gene is TRBV5-1, the J gene TRBJ2-5; a possible D gene is TRBD1 (6 bases). The CDR3 totals 14 residues. Per germline, CDR1 SGHRS and CDR2 YFSETQ. V lost 3 bases and J 5 bases, leaving 14 bases between the germline ends.

The chain's CDR3 is CASSQDVFEGNEQYF. DNA for the CDR3: TGCGCCAGCAGCCAAGATGTGTTCGAGGGTAACGAGCAGTACTTC. The V call is TRBV4-3, the J call TRBJ2-7, with a possible D match to TRBD2 (5 bases). The CDR3 has 15 amino acids. CDR1 is LGHNA, CDR2 YSLEER, per germline. The germline V and J ends were trimmed by 0 bases and 5 bases, with 14 bases remaining between them.

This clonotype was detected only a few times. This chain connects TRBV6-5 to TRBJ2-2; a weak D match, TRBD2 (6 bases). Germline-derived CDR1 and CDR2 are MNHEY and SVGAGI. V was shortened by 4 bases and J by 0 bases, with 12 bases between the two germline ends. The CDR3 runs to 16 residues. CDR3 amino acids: CASSSLGGPNTGELFF. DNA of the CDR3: TGTGCCAGCAGTTCCTTGGGGGGTCCGAACACCGGGGAGCTGTTTTTT.

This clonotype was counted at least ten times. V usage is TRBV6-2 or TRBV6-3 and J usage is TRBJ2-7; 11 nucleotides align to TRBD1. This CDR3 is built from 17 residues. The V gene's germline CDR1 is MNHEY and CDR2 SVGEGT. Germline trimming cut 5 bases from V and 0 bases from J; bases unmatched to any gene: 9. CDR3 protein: CASSDPDRGPLSYEQYF. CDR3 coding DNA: TGTGCCAGCAGTGACCCGGACAGGGGGCCACTCTCCTACGAGCAGTACTTC.

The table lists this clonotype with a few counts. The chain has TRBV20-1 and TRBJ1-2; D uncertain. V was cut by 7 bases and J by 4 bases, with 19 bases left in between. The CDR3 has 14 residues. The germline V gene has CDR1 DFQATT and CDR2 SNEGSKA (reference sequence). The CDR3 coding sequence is TGCAGTGTCCTGGAGCTCCACAAAACCTATGGCTACACCTTC. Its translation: CSVLELHKTYGYTF.

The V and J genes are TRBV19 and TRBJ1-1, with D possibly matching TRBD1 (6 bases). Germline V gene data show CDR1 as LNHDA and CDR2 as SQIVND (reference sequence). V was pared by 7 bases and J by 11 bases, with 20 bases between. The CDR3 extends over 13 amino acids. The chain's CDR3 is CASIPQGREQAFF. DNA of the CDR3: TGTGCCAGTATTCCACAGGGACGAGAACAGGCTTTCTTT.

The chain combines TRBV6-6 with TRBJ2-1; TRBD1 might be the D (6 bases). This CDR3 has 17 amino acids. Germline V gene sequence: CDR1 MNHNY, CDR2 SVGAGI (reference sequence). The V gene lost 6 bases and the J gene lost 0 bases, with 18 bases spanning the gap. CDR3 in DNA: TGTGCCAGCAGCCACTTCAGGGGCCAAAGCTCCTACAATGAGCAGTTCTTC. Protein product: CASSHFRGQSSYNEQFF.

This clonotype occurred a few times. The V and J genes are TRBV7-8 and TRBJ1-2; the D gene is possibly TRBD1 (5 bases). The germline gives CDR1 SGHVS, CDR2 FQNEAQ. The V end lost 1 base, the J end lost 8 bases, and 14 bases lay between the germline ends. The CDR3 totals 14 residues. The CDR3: CASSLEGELWGYTF. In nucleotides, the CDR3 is TGTGCCAGCAGCTTAGAAGGGGAACTATGGGGCTACACCTTC.

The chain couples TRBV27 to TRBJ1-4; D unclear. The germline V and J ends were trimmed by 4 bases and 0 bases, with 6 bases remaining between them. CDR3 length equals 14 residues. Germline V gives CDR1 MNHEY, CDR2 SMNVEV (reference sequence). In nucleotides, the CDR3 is TGTGCCAGCAGTTGGGCTGCAACTAATGAAAAACTGTTTTTT. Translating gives CASSWAATNEKLFF.